This TCR beta chain was sequenced in a study of blood T cells in healthy people across ages. The study, taken as a whole, reports: The study could not conclusively compare naive and antigen-experienced cells, given its unsorted PBMCs.

A second PCR of roughly 7 to 11 cycles used a sample-barcoded 5' primer and a J-beta primer mix. TCRdb redid the calling of the 5' RACE reads with MiXCR, one entry per CDR3 protein. The sample has nearly 1 million distinct CDR3 sequences, roughly 51% seen once. On this clonotype itself: The antigen remains undetermined.

The specimen sequenced was blood. The sequence derives from a woman in her sixties or seventies in good health.

CDR3 bases: TGTGCCACCAGCAGAGATTCCCCAGTCTCCTACGAGCAGTACTTC. It encodes CATSRDSPVSYEQYF. The genes are TRBV15 and TRBJ2-7; the D is unclear. V was trimmed by 0 bases and J by 0 bases, leaving 9 bases between them. This CDR3 is 15 amino acids long. Germline CDR1 reads LNHNV; CDR2 reads YYDKDF (reference sequence).